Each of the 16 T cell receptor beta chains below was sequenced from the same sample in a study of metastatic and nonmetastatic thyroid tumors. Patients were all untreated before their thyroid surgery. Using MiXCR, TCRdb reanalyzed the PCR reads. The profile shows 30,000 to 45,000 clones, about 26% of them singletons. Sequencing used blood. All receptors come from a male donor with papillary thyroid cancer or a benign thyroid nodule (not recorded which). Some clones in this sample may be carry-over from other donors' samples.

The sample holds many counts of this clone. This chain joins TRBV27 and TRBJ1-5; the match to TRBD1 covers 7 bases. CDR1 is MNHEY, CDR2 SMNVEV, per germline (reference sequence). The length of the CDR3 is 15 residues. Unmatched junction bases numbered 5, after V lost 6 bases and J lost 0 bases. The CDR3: CASRWTGYSNQPQHF. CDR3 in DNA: TGTGCCAGCAGATGGACAGGTTATAGCAATCAGCCCCAGCATTTT.

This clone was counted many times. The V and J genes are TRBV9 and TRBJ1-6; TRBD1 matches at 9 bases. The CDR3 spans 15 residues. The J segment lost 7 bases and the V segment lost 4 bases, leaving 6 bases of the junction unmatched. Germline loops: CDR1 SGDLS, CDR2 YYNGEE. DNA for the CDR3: TGTGCCAGCAGCAACGGGGGACAGGGAAATTCACCCCTCCACTTT. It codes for CASSNGGQGNSPLHF.

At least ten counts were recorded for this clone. The CDR3 sequence: CASSPPNFLAKNIQYF. Written as DNA, the CDR3 is TGTGCCAGCTCACCACCTAACTTCTTAGCCAAAAACATTCAGTACTTC. The chain uses TRBV18 and TRBJ2-4; D gene unclear. CDR3 length: 16 amino acids. Germline values: CDR1 KGHSH, CDR2 LQKENI. The ends were cut back, 0 bases at V and 0 bases at J, with 9 bases in the middle.

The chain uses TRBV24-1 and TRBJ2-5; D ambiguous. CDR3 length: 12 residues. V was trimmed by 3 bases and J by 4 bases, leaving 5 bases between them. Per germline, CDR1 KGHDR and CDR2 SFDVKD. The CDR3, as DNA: TGTGCCACCAGTGATCCCTTAGAGACCCAGTACTTC. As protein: CATSDPLETQYF.

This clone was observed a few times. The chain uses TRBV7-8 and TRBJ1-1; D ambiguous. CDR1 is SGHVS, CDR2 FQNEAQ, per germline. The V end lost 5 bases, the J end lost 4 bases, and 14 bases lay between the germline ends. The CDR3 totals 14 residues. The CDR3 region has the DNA TGTGCCAGCAGCCACCAGACCTTGAGCACTGAAGCTTTCTTT. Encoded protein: CASSHQTLSTEAFF.

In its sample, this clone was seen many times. The chain's CDR3 is CASSFTLAGLSYEQYF. The CDR3 nucleotides read TGTGCCAGCAGTTTTACGCTAGCGGGATTGTCCTACGAGCAGTACTTC. The rearrangement links TRBV28 to TRBJ2-7; 9 nucleotides align to TRBD2. Germline V gene data show CDR1 as MDHEN and CDR2 as SYDVKM. After removal of 3 bases from V and 1 base from J, the junction contained 7 bases not matched to a gene. This CDR3 has 16 amino acids.

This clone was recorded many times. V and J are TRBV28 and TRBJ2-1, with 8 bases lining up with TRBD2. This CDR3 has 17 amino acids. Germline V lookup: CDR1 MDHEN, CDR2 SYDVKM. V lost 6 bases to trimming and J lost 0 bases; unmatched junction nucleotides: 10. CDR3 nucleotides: TGTGCCAGCAGGGACGAGGTAGCGGGGCACTCCTACAATGAGCAGTTCTTC. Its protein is CASRDEVAGHSYNEQFF.

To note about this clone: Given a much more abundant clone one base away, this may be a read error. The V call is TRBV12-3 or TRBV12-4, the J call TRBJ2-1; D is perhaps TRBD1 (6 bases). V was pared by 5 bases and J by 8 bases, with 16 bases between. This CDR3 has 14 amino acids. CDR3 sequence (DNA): TGTGCCAGCAGTGTGGACAGAGCTAACGATGAGCAGTTCTTC. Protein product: CASSVDRANDEQFF.

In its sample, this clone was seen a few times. The CDR3 protein is CASSTRLEQYF. The CDR3 coding sequence is TGTGCCAGCTCAACCAGACTCGAGCAGTACTTC. The V gene is TRBV18, the J gene TRBJ2-7; D is ambiguous. Per germline, CDR1 KGHSH and CDR2 LQKENI. This CDR3 contains 11 residues. V dropped 5 bases and J dropped 6 bases, with 8 bases sitting between them.

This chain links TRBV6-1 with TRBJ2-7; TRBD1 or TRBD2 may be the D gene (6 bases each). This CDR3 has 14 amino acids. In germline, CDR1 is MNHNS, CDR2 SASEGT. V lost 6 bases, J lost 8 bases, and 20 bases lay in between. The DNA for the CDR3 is TGTGCCAGCAGCCCGCGGGACACCGCCGAGAAGCAGTACTTC. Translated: CASSPRDTAEKQYF.

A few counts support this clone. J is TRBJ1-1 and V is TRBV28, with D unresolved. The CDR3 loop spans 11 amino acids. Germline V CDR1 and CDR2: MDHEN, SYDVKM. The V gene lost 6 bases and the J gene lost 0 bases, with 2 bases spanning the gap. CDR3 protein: CASRVNTEAFF. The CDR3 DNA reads TGTGCCAGCAGGGTGAACACTGAAGCTTTCTTT.

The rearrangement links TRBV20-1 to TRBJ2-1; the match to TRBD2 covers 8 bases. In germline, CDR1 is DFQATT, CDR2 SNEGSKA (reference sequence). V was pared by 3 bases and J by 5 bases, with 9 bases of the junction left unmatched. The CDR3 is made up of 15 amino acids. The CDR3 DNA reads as TGCAGTGCTAGCAGCACTAGCGGAGTAAACAATGAGCAGTTCTTC. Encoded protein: CSASSTSGVNNEQFF.

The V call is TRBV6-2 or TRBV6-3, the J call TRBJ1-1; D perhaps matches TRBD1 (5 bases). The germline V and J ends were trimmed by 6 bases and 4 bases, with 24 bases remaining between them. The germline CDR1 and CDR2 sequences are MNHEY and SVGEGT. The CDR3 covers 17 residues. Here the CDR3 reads CASRIRETGVFGTEAFF. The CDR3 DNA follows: TGTGCCAGCAGAATACGGGAAACGGGGGTATTCGGCACTGAAGCTTTCTTT.

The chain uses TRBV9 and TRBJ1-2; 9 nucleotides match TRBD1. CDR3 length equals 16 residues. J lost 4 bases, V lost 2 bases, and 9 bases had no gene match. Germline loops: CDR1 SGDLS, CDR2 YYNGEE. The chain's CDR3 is CASSVTGTGTVYGYTF. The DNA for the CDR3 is TGTGCCAGCAGCGTTACCGGGACAGGGACAGTCTATGGCTACACCTTC.

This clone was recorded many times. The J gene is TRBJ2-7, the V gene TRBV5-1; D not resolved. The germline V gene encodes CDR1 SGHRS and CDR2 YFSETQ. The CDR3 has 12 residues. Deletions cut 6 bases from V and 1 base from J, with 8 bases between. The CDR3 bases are TGCGCCAGCATGGCGGATTCCTACGAGCAGTACTTC. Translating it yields CASMADSYEQYF. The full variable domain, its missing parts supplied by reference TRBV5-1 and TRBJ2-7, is KAGVTQTPRYLIKTRGQQVTLSCSPISGHRSVSWYQQTPGQGLQFLFEYFSETQRNKGNFPGRFSGRQFSNSRSEMNVSTLELGDSALYLCASMADSYEQYFGPGTRLTVT.

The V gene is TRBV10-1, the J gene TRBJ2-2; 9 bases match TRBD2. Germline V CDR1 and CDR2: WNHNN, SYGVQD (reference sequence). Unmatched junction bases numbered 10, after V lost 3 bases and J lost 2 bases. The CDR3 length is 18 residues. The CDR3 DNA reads TGCGCCAGCAGTGACTCGAGTCTAGCGGGATATAACACCGGGGAGCTGTTTTTT. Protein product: CASSDSSLAGYNTGELFF.